This TCR beta chain was identified during a study of beta chain features in type 1 diabetes. Reverse transcribing all isolated RNA meant expressed TCRB transcripts were sequenced. Generated by immunoSEQ multiplex PCR, the TCRdb table keeps only in-frame clones and is missing some. The data hold hundreds of thousands of clones, with around 13% observed a single time. The sample comprised naive CD4+ T cells from blood. This sequence originates from a man aged 25 to 45 in good health.

The CDR3 coding sequence is TGTGCCAGCAGTCTGTTGGAGACCTCTGGAAACACCATATATTTT. Translated: CASSLLETSGNTIYF. The genes are TRBV14 and TRBJ1-3, with D unresolved. CDR3 size: 15 residues. V lost 6 bases and J lost 0, with 12 bases in between. In germline, CDR1 is SGHDN, CDR2 FVKESK.